What follows are 25 T cell receptor beta chains derived from one specimen sequenced in a study of blood T cell repertoires in COVID-19. Assay used: immunoSEQ multiplex PCR; TCRdb lists only in-frame clones, some missing. This sample has approximately 200,000 clones; about 85% occur once, and the top ten carry over 15%. The material sequenced was PBMCs or T cells enriched from blood (not recorded which). The receptor source for this set is a man aged 35 to 55 who had recovered from COVID-19.

The chain joins TRBV5-8 to TRBJ1-2, with D unclear. Germline CDR1 reads SGHTS; CDR2 reads YDEGEE. V lost 0 bases and J 0 bases, leaving 21 bases between the germline ends. The CDR3 totals 19 residues. The DNA of the CDR3 is TGTGCCAGCAGCTTGGATAACGGCCGCTTTTCTAGGTCTAACTATGGCTACACCTTC. Translating it yields CASSLDNGRFSRSNYGYTF.

This clone was recorded only once. V and J are TRBV3-1 (or the pseudogene TRBV3-2) and TRBJ2-7; D is possibly TRBD2 (6 bases). CDR1 is LGHDT, CDR2 YNNKEL, per germline (reference sequence). The CDR3 totals 16 residues. Deletions cut 4 bases from V and 0 bases from J, with 16 bases between. The chain's CDR3 is CASSPDGGGSSYEQYF. The CDR3 nucleotides are TGTGCCAGCAGCCCTGACGGAGGAGGGAGCTCCTACGAGCAGTACTTC.

The rearrangement uses TRBV11-3 and TRBJ1-1, with D hard to call. Germline CDR1 reads SGHNT; CDR2 reads YENEEA. The germline V and J ends were trimmed by 5 bases and 10 bases, with 20 bases remaining between them. The CDR3 has 14 amino acids. The CDR3 reads CASSPRRPESGAFF. The CDR3 bases are TGTGCCAGCAGCCCGAGGAGGCCCGAGTCGGGAGCTTTCTTT.

There are a few counts of this clone. The chain has TRBV5-1 and TRBJ2-7; D perhaps matches TRBD2 (6 bases). The germline V gene has CDR1 SGHRS and CDR2 YFSETQ. This CDR3 contains 15 residues. The V end lost 3 bases, the J end lost 2 bases, and 15 bases lay between the germline ends. CDR3 sequence (DNA): TGCGCCAGCAGCTGGGGGGTAGGCACTACCTACGAGCAGTACTTC. Protein sequence: CASSWGVGTTYEQYF.

The CDR3 loop is CASSLASALSGNEQFF. CDR3 coding DNA: TGTGCCAGCAGCTTAGCCTCTGCTTTATCCGGTAATGAGCAGTTCTTC. This chain uses TRBV7-2 with TRBJ2-1; no firm D call. V was pared by 0 bases and J by 7 bases, with 16 bases between. The CDR3 is 16 residues long. Germline CDR1 SGHTA, CDR2 FQGNSA.

V usage is TRBV5-1 and J usage is TRBJ1-1; D perhaps matches TRBD1 (5 bases). CDR1 is SGHRS and CDR2 is YFSETQ in the germline V gene. This CDR3 has 14 amino acids. Trimming took 6 bases from V and 0 from J, leaving 12 bases between them. Here the CDR3 reads CASTPTDMNTEAFF. In DNA form, the CDR3 reads TGCGCCAGCACTCCGACAGACATGAACACTGAAGCTTTCTTT.

The chain couples TRBV5-1 to TRBJ1-6, with TRBD1 matching 10 bases. Germline V gives CDR1 SGHRS, CDR2 YFSETQ. Losses at the gene ends were 3 bases for V and 7 bases for J; bases not matched to a gene: 4. This CDR3 has 15 residues. This CDR3 is CASSSGQGSNSPLHF. The CDR3 DNA reads TGCGCCAGCAGCTCGGGACAGGGGAGCAATTCACCCCTCCACTTT.

The chain joins TRBV18 to TRBJ1-2; D not resolved. The CDR3 totals 14 residues. Trimming took 2 bases from V and 4 from J, leaving 11 bases between them. Germline V CDR1 and CDR2: KGHSH, LQKENI. The CDR3 sequence is CASSPEIRGYGYTF. CDR3 in DNA: TGTGCCAGCTCACCAGAGATCCGGGGCTATGGCTACACCTTC.

V and J are TRBV3-1 (or the pseudogene TRBV3-2) and TRBJ2-3; 9 nucleotides match TRBD1. CDR1 is LGHDT and CDR2 is YNNKEL in the germline V gene (reference sequence). This CDR3 is built from 14 residues. The V and J ends lost 4 bases and 3 bases, in that order; junction bases with no gene match: 2. The CDR3 region is CASSLDRGTDTQYF. CDR3 sequence (DNA): TGTGCCAGCAGCCTAGACAGGGGGACAGATACGCAGTATTTT.

The chain employs TRBV18 and TRBJ1-1; D is uncertain. The germline gives CDR1 KGHSH, CDR2 LQKENI. The CDR3 loop spans 14 amino acids. Trimming removed 1 base from V and 1 base from J, with 7 bases in between. The CDR3 sequence is CASSPQNTNTEAFF. For the CDR3, the DNA is TGTGCCAGCTCACCACAAAACACGAACACTGAAGCTTTCTTT.

CDR3 nucleotide sequence: TGTGCCACCAGCAGAGATGGCGGGAGGGCCGCATACGAGCAGTACTTC. It specifies CATSRDGGRAAYEQYF. This chain uses TRBV15 with TRBJ2-7; 9 nucleotides agree with TRBD2. The J segment lost 4 bases and the V segment lost 0 bases, leaving 7 bases of the junction unmatched. CDR1 is LNHNV and CDR2 is YYDKDF in the germline V gene (reference sequence). The CDR3 length is 16 residues.

In this sample, this clone turned up once. The chain has TRBV4-1 and TRBJ1-4; no clear D gene. Germline V gene lookup returns CDR1 MGHRA and CDR2 YSYEKL. The germline V and J ends were trimmed by 6 bases and 8 bases, with 16 bases remaining between them. The CDR3 runs 14 residues. For the CDR3, the DNA is TGCGCCAGCAGGCCGCAGTCTTCATGGGAAAAACTGTTTTTT. Translation: CASRPQSSWEKLFF.

The chain has TRBV13 and TRBJ2-7; 7 nucleotides match TRBD2. CDR3 length: 14 amino acids. Per germline, CDR1 PRHDT and CDR2 FYEKMQ (reference sequence). V dropped 5 bases and J dropped 4; count of bases not matched to a gene: 8. The CDR3 sequence is CASSRTGEGYEQYF. In DNA, the CDR3 is TGTGCCAGCAGCCGAACCGGGGAGGGGTACGAGCAGTACTTC.

The chain couples TRBV19 to TRBJ2-1; TRBD2 matches 9 bases. The CDR3 runs to 15 residues. In germline, CDR1 is LNHDA, CDR2 SQIVND (reference sequence). V trimming: 1 base; J trimming: 9 bases; junction bases outside the gene matches: 7. DNA of the CDR3: TGTGCCAGTAGTATAGTGGGGCGGGAGGGCCTTGAGCAGTTCTTC. This gives the protein CASSIVGREGLEQFF.

This CDR3 reads CAISGSEGSTDTQYF. Here the CDR3 DNA reads TGTGCCATCAGTGGGTCGGAGGGGAGCACAGATACGCAGTATTTT. The chain joins TRBV10-3 to TRBJ2-3, with TRBD2 as a possible D gene (6 bases). CDR1 and CDR2 from the germline V gene are ENHRY and SYGVKD. V was shortened by 4 bases and J by 0 bases, with 11 bases between the two germline ends. This CDR3 is 15 amino acids long.

The rearrangement uses TRBV25-1 and TRBJ1-2; TRBD1 agrees at 11 bases. CDR1 is MGHDK and CDR2 is SYGVNS in the germline V gene. With V trimmed by 3 bases and J by 2 bases, 5 bases remained unmatched. The CDR3 runs to 16 residues. CDR3 DNA: TGTGCCAGCAGTGAGTCGGACAGGGGGCGAAACTATGGCTACACCTTC. It encodes CASSESDRGRNYGYTF.

The chain links TRBV13 to TRBJ1-1, with 7 bases fitting TRBD1. This CDR3 has 14 residues. The germline CDR1 and CDR2 sequences are PRHDT and FYEKMQ (reference sequence). The V segment lost 1 base and the J segment 7 bases; nucleotides outside the gene matches: 6. The CDR3 spells CASSLEQGIFEAFF. DNA for the CDR3: TGTGCCAGCAGCTTAGAACAGGGGATATTTGAAGCTTTCTTT. Supplemented by reference TRBV13 and TRBJ1-1, the full variable domain reads AAGVIQSPRHLIKEKRETATLKCYPIPRHDTVYWYQQGPGQDPQFLISFYEKMQSDKGSIPDRFSAQQFSDYHSELNMSSLELGDSALYFCASSLEQGIFEAFFGQGTRLTVV.

This clone turned up a few times. The rearrangement joins TRBV28 to TRBJ1-5, with 10 bases fitting TRBD1. CDR1 is MDHEN, CDR2 SYDVKM, per germline. Trimming took 6 bases from V and 2 from J; bases not matched to a gene: 4. This CDR3 contains 15 residues. CDR3 nucleotide sequence: TGTGCCAGCAGCTCGACAGGGGGCGGCAATCAGCCCCAGCATTTT. It yields the protein CASSSTGGGNQPQHF.

The rearrangement uses TRBV9 and TRBJ2-2; 16 positions match TRBD2. This CDR3 spans 18 amino acids. V trimming: 4 bases; J trimming: 7 bases; junction bases outside the gene matches: 10. Germline CDR1 is SGDLS and CDR2 is YYNGEE. The DNA of the CDR3 is TGTGCCAGCAGCCCAGGGACTAGCGGGAGGGAGGTCAGCGGGGAGCTGTTTTTT. It encodes CASSPGTSGREVSGELFF.

The chain employs TRBV2 and TRBJ1-1; D call uncertain. CDR3 size: 14 residues. The V gene's germline CDR1 is SNHLY and CDR2 FYNNEI. Deletions cut 5 bases from V and 3 bases from J, with 13 bases between. DNA of the CDR3: TGTGCCAGCAGTTTTCAGGCCGGTCACACTGAAGCTTTCTTT. This translates into CASSFQAGHTEAFF.

The chain joins TRBV6-5 to TRBJ1-2; D may be TRBD1 (5 bases). The CDR3 contains 12 residues. V lost 8 bases, J lost 4 bases, and 11 bases lay in between. Germline CDR1 and CDR2: MNHEY and SVGAGI. CDR3 sequence (DNA): TGTGCCAGCGGGGGGGGAGGCTATGGCTACACCTTC. Its protein product is CASGGGGYGYTF.

The genes are TRBV2 and TRBJ1-1; TRBD1 agrees at 9 bases. The ends lost 7 bases at V and 5 bases at J; junction bases unmatched: 8. Germline values: CDR1 SNHLY, CDR2 FYNNEI. The CDR3 has 14 amino acids. Here the CDR3 DNA reads TGTGCCAGCACCCAGACAGGGGGTAGGACTGAAGCTTTCTTT. Translated: CASTQTGGRTEAFF.

V usage is TRBV3-1 (or the pseudogene TRBV3-2) and J usage is TRBJ2-1, with a tentative D call TRBD1 (7 bases). Germline values: CDR1 LGHDT, CDR2 YNNKEL (reference sequence). The V end was cut by 4 bases, the J end by 5 bases, with 15 bases between. The CDR3 sequence is 15 residues long. The CDR3 spells CASSPFSRGDNEQFF. The CDR3 region has the DNA TGTGCCAGCAGCCCCTTCTCCAGGGGGGACAATGAGCAGTTCTTC.

The V call is TRBV5-4, the J call TRBJ2-5; no clear D gene. With 0 bases removed from V and 1 base from J, the gap between germline ends came to 10 bases. Germline CDR1 is SGHNT and CDR2 is YYREEE (reference sequence). CDR3 length equals 15 residues. As DNA, the CDR3 is TGTGCCAGCAGCTTGGCCGTGGAGACCCAAGAGACCCAGTACTTC. Amino acids: CASSLAVETQETQYF.

V usage is TRBV29-1 and J usage is TRBJ2-7, with 7 bases matching TRBD1. Trimming cost V 6 bases and J 1 base; bases outside gene matches: 9. Germline CDR1 reads SQVTM; CDR2 reads ANQGSEA. The CDR3 sequence is 14 residues long. The CDR3 bases are TGCAGCGTCCTGACAGGGTACTCTTCCTACGAGCAGTACTTC. The encoded protein is CSVLTGYSSYEQYF.